This TCR beta chain was obtained from a study of blood T cell repertoires in COVID-19 (dated by TCRdb to the early 2020s). Background for the entire study: Collaborator samples came from the United States, Italy and Spain and covered acute and convalescent phases of COVID-19. The prospective study material was composed of cDNA or gDNA derived from T cells, B-cell-depleted T cells, or PBMCs. Subjects who had been exposed to COVID-19, were actively infected with it, or had recovered from it provided the deeply sampled blood TCRbeta repertoires that made up the dataset. A freely available public database, intended as a resource for researchers studying the immune response to SARS-CoV-2, is where the repertoires were released. Samples came from the ongoing ImmuneRACE study (first 160 participants) plus 1,254 subjects from 6 global collaborators. A de-identified subject ID, COVID-19 status, age in years and sex were almost always included in the sample metadata. Where HLA class I and class II types were available, the types were taken from metadata supplied by the sample provider, not from assay-based typing. Summary of the overall study and its limitations: Clinical and demographic metadata were provided uncurated, with the amount varying by source and participant.

From the cysteine up to the phenylalanine, the CDR3 has a length of 14 residues. The CDR3 DNA has 42 bases and is translated from base 1. From a lookup of the germline V gene, CDR1 and CDR2 are MGHDK and SYGVNS. Deletion took 4 bases off V and 3 bases off J, with a span of 12 bases between the germline ends. The collaborating institutions used their own protocols to collect whole blood in K2EDTA tubes. For TCRbeta analysis, collaborators shipped samples as frozen whole blood, isolated PBMCs, or DNA extracted from either of those sample types. As for this clone: Its recognized antigen is unknown. Per-base quality was not reported, and no clone a single base away is much larger than it.

TCRbeta CDR3 regions were amplified from genomic DNA using the immunoSEQ Assay, a bias-controlled multiplex PCR. Per the authors' processing: The number of nucleated cells in each sample was estimated by amplification of reference gene primers within the assay. To quantify the absolute abundance of each unique TCRbeta CDR3 rearrangement, sequence reads were collapsed and filtered. For each sample, productive Simpson clonality was calculated by taking the square root of Simpson's diversity index across productive rearrangements. TCRdb's version of the immuneACCESS table is confined to in-frame rearrangements and falls short of the full clone set. An unresolved V gene accounts for under half of the shortfall where checked; the remainder is of unknown origin. V and J calls and clone size are those listed in that table; D and trimming were worked out from the DNA. The sample table contains around 130,000 clones; only one count was recorded for roughly four fifths of them. Of the sample, approximately 11% is held by the ten largest clones.

Recombination joined TRBV25-1 with TRBJ1-1; the D gene cannot be named for sure. Sequencing was carried out using peripheral blood. The source is a human donor in a cohort sampled during active COVID-19. In nucleotide form, the sequence is TGTGCCAGCAGTGGGTCCGGGTTCCACACTGAAGCTTTCTTT. The translation is CASSGSGFHTEAFF.